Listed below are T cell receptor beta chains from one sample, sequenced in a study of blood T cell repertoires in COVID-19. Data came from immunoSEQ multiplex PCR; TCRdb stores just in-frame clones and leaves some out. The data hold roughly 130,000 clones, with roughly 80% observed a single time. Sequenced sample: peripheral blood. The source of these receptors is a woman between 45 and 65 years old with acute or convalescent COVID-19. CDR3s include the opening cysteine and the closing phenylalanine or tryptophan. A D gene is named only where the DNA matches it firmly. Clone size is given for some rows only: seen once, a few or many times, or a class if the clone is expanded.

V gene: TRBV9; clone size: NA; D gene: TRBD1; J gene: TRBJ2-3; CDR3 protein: CASSAGQSVDTQYF; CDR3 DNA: TGTGCCAGCAGCGCGGGACAGTCCGTAGATACGCAGTATTTT
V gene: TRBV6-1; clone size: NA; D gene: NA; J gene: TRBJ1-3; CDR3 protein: CASSDLGRSGNTIYF; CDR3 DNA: TGTGCCAGCAGTGATTTGGGCCGCTCTGGAAACACCATATATTTT
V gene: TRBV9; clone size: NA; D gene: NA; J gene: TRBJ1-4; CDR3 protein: CANSPRQRSNEKLFF; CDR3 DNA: TGTGCCAACAGTCCGAGACAGCGTAGTAATGAAAAACTGTTTTTT
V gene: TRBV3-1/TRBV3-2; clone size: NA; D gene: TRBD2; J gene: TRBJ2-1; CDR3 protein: CASSQAGGGAKNEQFF; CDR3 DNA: TGTGCCAGCAGCCAAGCGGGCGGGGGGGCCAAGAATGAGCAGTTCTTC
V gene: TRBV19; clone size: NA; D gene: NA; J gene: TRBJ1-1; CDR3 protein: CASSQRTVSNTEAFF; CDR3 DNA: TGTGCCAGTAGTCAGAGGACAGTTTCGAACACTGAAGCTTTCTTT
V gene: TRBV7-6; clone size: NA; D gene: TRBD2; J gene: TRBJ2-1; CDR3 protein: CASSRDSMRGASINEQFF; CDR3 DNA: TGTGCCAGCAGCAGAGATAGTATGCGGGGGGCGAGTATCAATGAGCAGTTCTTC
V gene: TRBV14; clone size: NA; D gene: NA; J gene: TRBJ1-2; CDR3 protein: CASSQDIVSENYGYTF; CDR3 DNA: TGTGCCAGCAGCCAAGATATCGTTTCGGAGAACTATGGCTACACCTTC
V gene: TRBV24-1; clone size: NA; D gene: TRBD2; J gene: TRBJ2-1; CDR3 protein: CATSDGLANSYNEQFF; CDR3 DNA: TGTGCCACCAGTGATGGACTAGCAAACTCCTACAATGAGCAGTTCTTC
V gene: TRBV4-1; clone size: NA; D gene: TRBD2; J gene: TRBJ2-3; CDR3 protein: CASSQESGGGSTDTQYF; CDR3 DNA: TGCGCCAGCAGCCAAGAAAGCGGGGGGGGAAGCACAGATACGCAGTATTTT
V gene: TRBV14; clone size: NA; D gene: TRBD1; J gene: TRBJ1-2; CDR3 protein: CASSPHAGQGFGYTF; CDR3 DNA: TGTGCCAGCAGCCCCCATGCGGGACAGGGGTTTGGCTACACCTTC
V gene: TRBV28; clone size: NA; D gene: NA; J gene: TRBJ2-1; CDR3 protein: CASSLVTRVNEQFF; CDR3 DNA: TGTGCCAGCAGTTTAGTGACTAGGGTCAATGAGCAGTTCTTC
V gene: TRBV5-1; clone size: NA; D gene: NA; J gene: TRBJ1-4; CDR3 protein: CASSVDSYEKLFF; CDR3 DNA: TGCGCCAGCAGCGTGGACAGTTATGAAAAACTGTTTTTT
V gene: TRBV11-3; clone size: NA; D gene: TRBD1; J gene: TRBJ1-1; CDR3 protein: CASSSPGTGFNTEAFF; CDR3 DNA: TGTGCCAGCAGCTCCCCCGGGACAGGGTTTAACACTGAAGCTTTCTTT
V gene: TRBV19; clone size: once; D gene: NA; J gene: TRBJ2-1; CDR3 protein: CASSKGGGGSSSYNEQFF; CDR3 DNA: TGTGCCAGTAGTAAGGGAGGAGGCGGGTCAAGCTCCTACAATGAGCAGTTCTTC
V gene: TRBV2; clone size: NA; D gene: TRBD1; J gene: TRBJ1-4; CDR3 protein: CASSFDRGNEKLFF; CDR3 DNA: TGTGCCAGCAGTTTCGACAGGGGTAATGAAAAACTGTTTTTT
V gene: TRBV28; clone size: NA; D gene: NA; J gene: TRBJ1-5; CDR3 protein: CASSLGHNSNQPQHF; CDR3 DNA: TGTGCCAGCAGTTTAGGACACAATAGCAATCAGCCCCAGCATTTT
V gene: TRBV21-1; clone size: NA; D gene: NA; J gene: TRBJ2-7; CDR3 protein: CASTKRGQGHEQYF; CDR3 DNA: TGTGCCAGCACTAAAAGGGGACAGGGTCACGAGCAGTACTTC
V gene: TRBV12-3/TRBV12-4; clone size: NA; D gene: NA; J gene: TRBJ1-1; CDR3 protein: CASSLVGHAEAFF; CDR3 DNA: TGTGCCAGCAGTTTAGTGGGGCACGCTGAAGCTTTCTTT
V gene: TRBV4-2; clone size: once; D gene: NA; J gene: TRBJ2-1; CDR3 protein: CASSRSTASSYNEQFF; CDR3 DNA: TGTGCCAGCAGCCGCTCGACAGCTAGCTCCTACAATGAGCAGTTCTTC
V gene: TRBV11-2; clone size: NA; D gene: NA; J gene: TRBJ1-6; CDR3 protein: CASSSDWRGSPLHF; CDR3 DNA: TGTGCCAGCAGTTCCGATTGGCGGGGGTCACCCCTCCACTTT
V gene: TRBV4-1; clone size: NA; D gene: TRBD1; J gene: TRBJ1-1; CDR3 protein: CASSQGLDRGGTEAFF; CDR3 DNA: TGCGCCAGCAGCCAAGGGCTCGACAGGGGAGGCACTGAAGCTTTCTTT
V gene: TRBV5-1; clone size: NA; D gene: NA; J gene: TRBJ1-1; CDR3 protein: CASSAQASGTEAFF; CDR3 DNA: TGCGCCAGCAGCGCACAGGCTAGTGGCACTGAAGCTTTCTTT
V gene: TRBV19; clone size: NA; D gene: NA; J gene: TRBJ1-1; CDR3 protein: CASTPRGATEAFF; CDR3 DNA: TGTGCCAGTACCCCCCGGGGAGCTACTGAAGCTTTCTTT
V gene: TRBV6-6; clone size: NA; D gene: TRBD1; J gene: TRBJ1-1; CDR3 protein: CASSFTGGSTEAFF; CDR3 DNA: TGTGCCAGCAGTTTTACAGGGGGGAGCACTGAAGCTTTCTTT
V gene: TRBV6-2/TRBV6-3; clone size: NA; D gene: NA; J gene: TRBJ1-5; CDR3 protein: CASSYDSLNQPQHF; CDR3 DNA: TGTGCCAGCAGTTACGACAGCCTTAATCAGCCCCAGCATTTT
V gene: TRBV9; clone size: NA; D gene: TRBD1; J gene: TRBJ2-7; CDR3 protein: CASSPRTGGAGYEQYF; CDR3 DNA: TGTGCCAGCAGCCCAAGGACAGGGGGCGCAGGTTACGAGCAGTACTTC
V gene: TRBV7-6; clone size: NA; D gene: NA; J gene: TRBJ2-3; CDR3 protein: CASSLDPVTDTQYF; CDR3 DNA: TGTGCCAGCAGCTTAGATCCCGTCACAGATACGCAGTATTTT
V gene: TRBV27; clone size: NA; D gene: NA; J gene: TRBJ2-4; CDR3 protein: CASSLPPSQYF; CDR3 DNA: TGTGCCAGCAGTTTACCTCCTTCTCAGTACTTC
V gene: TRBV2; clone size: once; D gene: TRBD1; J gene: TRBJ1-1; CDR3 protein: CASFGQENTEAFF; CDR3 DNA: TGTGCCAGTTTTGGACAGGAGAACACTGAAGCTTTCTTT
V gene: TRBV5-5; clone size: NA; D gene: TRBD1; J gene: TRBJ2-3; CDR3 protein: CASSHDRGRSTDTQYF; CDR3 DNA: TGTGCCAGCAGCCATGACAGGGGGCGAAGCACAGATACGCAGTATTTT
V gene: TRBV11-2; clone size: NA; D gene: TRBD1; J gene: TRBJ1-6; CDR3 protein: CASSFGQGNSPLHF; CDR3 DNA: TGTGCCAGCAGCTTTGGACAGGGGAATTCACCCCTCCACTTT
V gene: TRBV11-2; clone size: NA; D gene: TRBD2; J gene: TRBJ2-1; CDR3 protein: CASSLAGGAGEQFF; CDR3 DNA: TGTGCCAGCAGCTTAGCGGGAGGGGCGGGTGAGCAGTTCTTC
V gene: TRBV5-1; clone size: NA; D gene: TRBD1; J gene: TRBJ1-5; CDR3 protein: CASSLEGANQPQHF; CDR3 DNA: TGCGCCAGCAGCTTGGAGGGGGCTAATCAGCCCCAGCATTTT
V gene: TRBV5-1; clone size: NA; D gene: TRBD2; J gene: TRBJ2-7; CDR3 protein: CASSELANSYEQYF; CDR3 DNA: TGCGCCAGCTCGGAACTAGCGAATTCCTACGAGCAGTACTTC
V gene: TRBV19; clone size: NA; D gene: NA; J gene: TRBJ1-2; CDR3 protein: CASSLDSSGYTF; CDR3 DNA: TGTGCCAGTAGTCTGGACTCCTCTGGCTACACCTTC
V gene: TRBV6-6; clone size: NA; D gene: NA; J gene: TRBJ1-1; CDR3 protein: CASSQETENTEAFF; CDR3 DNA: TGTGCCAGCAGTCAAGAGACAGAGAACACTGAAGCTTTCTTT
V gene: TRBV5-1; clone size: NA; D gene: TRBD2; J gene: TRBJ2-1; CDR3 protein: CASSLTTSGGAYNEQFF; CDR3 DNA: TGCGCCAGCAGCTTAACGACTAGCGGGGGGGCTTACAATGAGCAGTTCTTC
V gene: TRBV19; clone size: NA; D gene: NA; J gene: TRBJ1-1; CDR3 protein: CASSRSATATEAFF; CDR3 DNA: TGTGCCAGTAGTCGATCGGCGACAGCCACTGAAGCTTTCTTT
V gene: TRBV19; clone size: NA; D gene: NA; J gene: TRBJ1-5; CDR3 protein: CASSINREPLSNQPQHF; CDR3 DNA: TGTGCCAGTAGTATAAACCGGGAACCCTTGAGCAATCAGCCCCAGCATTTT
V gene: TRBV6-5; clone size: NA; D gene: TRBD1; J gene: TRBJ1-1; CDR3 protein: CASRRQGKDTEAFF; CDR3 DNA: TGTGCCAGCAGAAGACAGGGTAAGGACACTGAAGCTTTCTTT
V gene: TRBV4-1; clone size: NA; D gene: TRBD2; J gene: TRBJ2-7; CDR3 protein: CASSQDLAGTYEQYF; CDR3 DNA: TGCGCCAGCAGCCAAGATTTAGCGGGGACCTACGAGCAGTACTTC
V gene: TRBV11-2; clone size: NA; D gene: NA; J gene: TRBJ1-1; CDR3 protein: CASSLAQGKGNTEAFF; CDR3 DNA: TGTGCCAGCAGCTTAGCACAGGGAAAGGGGAACACTGAAGCTTTCTTT
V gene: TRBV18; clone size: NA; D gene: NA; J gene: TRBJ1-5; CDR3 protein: CASSSTGTSRVDQPQHF; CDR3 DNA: TGTGCCAGCTCATCGACCGGGACTTCAAGGGTGGATCAGCCCCAGCATTTT
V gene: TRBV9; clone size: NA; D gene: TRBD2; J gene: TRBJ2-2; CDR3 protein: CASSPRSGGTGELFF; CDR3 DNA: TGTGCCAGCAGCCCCCGGAGCGGGGGTACCGGGGAGCTGTTTTTT
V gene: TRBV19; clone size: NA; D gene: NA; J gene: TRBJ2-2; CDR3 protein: CASSALTGRSTGELFF; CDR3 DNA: TGTGCCAGTAGTGCCCTGACAGGGAGGAGCACCGGGGAGCTGTTTTTT
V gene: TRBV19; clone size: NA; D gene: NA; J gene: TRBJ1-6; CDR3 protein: CASSIVAGMKNSPLHF; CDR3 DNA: TGTGCCAGTAGTATAGTAGCGGGGATGAAAAATTCACCCCTCCACTTT
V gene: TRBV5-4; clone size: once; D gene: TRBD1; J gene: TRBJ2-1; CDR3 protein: CASSFPGQGHNEQFF; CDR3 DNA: TGTGCCAGCAGCTTCCCGGGACAGGGTCACAATGAGCAGTTCTTC
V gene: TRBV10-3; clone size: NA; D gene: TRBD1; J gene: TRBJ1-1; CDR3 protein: CAISGQGRMNTEAFF; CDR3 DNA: TGTGCCATCAGTGGACAGGGCCGAATGAACACTGAAGCTTTCTTT
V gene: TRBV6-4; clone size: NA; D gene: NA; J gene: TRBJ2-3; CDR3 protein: CASSEGPIGDTQYF; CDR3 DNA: TGTGCCAGCAGTGAGGGTCCTATCGGGGATACGCAGTATTTT
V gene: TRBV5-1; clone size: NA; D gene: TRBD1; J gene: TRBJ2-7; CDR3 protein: CASSSQGAHSEQYF; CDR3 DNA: TGCGCCAGCAGCTCTCAGGGGGCCCATAGCGAGCAGTACTTC
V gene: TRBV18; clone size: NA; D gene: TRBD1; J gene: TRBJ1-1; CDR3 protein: CASSVKQGEEAFF; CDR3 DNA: TGTGCCAGCTCCGTGAAACAGGGGGAGGAAGCTTTCTTT
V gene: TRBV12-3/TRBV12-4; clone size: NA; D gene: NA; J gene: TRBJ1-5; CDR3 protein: CASSGLSNQPQHF; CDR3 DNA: TGTGCCAGCTCTGGACTTAGCAATCAGCCCCAGCATTTT
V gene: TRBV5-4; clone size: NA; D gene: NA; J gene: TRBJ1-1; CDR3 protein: CASSLGGTGRARTEAFF; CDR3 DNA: TGTGCCAGCAGCTTGGGGGGTACAGGTCGGGCGAGGACTGAAGCTTTCTTT
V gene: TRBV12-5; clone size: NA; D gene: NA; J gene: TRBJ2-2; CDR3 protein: CASGLWTANTGELFF; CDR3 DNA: TGTGCTAGTGGTCTATGGACAGCGAACACCGGGGAGCTGTTTTTT
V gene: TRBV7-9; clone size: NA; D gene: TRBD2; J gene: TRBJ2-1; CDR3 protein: CASSQGGLAKYNEQFF; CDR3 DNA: TGTGCCAGCAGTCAAGGGGGACTAGCGAAGTACAATGAGCAGTTCTTC
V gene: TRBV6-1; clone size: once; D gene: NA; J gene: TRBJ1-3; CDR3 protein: CASSELQVPSSGNTIYF; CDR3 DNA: TGTGCCAGCAGTGAATTACAGGTTCCAAGCTCTGGAAACACCATATATTTT
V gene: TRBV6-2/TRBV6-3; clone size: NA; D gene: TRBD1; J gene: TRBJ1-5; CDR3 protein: CASSQRGQGHQPQHF; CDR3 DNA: TGTGCCAGCAGCCAGAGGGGACAGGGGCATCAGCCCCAGCATTTT
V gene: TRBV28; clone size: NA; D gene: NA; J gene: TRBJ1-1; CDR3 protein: CASSPGGGSTEAFF; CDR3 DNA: TGTGCCAGCAGTCCTGGGGGGGGGAGCACTGAAGCTTTCTTT
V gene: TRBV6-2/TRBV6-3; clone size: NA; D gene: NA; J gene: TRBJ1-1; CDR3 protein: CASSYLRNTEAFF; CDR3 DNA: TGTGCCAGCAGTTATTTGAGGAACACTGAAGCTTTCTTT
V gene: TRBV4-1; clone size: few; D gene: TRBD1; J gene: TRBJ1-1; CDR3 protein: CASSQRLRQGNTEAFF; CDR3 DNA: TGCGCCAGCAGCCAACGGCTTCGACAGGGGAACACTGAAGCTTTCTTT